This T cell receptor beta chain appears in the sequencing data of a study of shared clonotypes between healthy human individuals. Note on this clone: One end of the junction varies from germline; a read error may be responsible.

Method: immunoSEQ multiplex PCR; TCRdb's copy keeps in-frame clones and lacks some. This table has 2 million to 2.5 million clones, more than 90% appearing once. This clonotype originated in a man between 18 and 35 years old in good health. What was sequenced was naive CD4+ T cells sorted from blood. The subset was: CD45RA+ positively selected.

CDR3 sequence (DNA): TGTGCTAGCAGCAACTCGGGGAACACCGGGGAGCTGTTTTTT. Its protein is CASSNSGNTGELFF. The genes are TRBV7-7 and TRBJ2-2; D gene unclear. Germline CDR1 SSHAT, CDR2 FNYEAQ (reference sequence). The CDR3 is 14 amino acids.